The T cell receptor beta chain under discussion was sequenced for a study of PD-L1 blockade in urothelial cancer. Findings and limits, study-wide: When pretreatment blood TCR clonality was below the median, it predicted better survival.

In germline, CDR1 is LNHDA, CDR2 SQIVND (reference sequence). The CDR3 sequence is 15 residues long. Germline trimming cut 5 bases from V and 7 bases from J; bases unmatched to any gene: 7. This clone was observed a handful of times. Its specificity is not known. TCRdb's copy holds only in-frame clones and misses some; the assay was immunoSEQ multiplex PCR. The table has about 30,000 clones, 79% seen once. Stated time point: peripheral blood 6 weeks after treatment start. This sequence joins TRBV19 and TRBJ1-4; 10 bases match TRBD1. Specimen: PBMCs, collected around atezolizumab (anti-PD-L1) treatment. The TCR originated in an older man with urothelial cancer. This CDR3 reads CASSLRQGAGEKLFF. In nucleotides, the CDR3 is TGTGCCAGTAGTCTCCGACAGGGGGCCGGTGAAAAACTGTTTTTT.